Given below is one T cell receptor beta chain in context. Its antigen remains unidentified. The donors, nominally healthy at sampling, likely had unrecorded immune exposures. The data derive from a study of cytomegalovirus exposure and HLA in healthy donors. Whole-study results and caveats: Earlier analysis found most TCR beta V segments productive about 90% or about 30% of the time. Links to common viral pathogens appeared, in a later analysis, for several of the most significant clusters.

Germline CDR1 is SGHTA and CDR2 is FQGTGA. The length of the CDR3 is 17 residues. Losses at the gene ends were 2 bases for V and 1 base for J; bases not matched to a gene: 6. It was with 60 Vbeta and 13 Jbeta primers that the PCR ran. This table comes from immunoSEQ multiplex PCR, and its TCRdb copy is limited to in-frame clones, with some not included. The sample holds 200,000 or so clones, approximately 80% seen once. Sequencing was carried out using PBMCs. This receptor was taken from a man in his fifties in good health and CMV-seronegative. The gene calls are TRBV7-3 and TRBJ2-7; 12 nucleotides match TRBD2. CDR3 DNA sequence: TGTGCCAGCAGCTTAGCTAGCGGGAGGGCCGGATCCTACGAGCAGTACTTC. Residues: CASSLASGRAGSYEQYF.